This TCR beta chain was captured by sequencing in a study of type 1 regulatory T cells (dated by TCRdb to 2020 to 2023). Context from the whole study: The study characterized an in vitro protocol that generated a Tr1-enriched, alloantigen-specific CD4 T cell product named T-allo10. Patients with hematological malignancies who were receiving allogeneic hematopoietic stem cell transplantation were the group in which T-allo10 was being clinically evaluated. The paper as a whole reports these results and caveats: Compared with non-Tr1 cells, Tr1 cells had a TCR repertoire that was more restricted, a finding the study read as clonal expansion induced by alloantigen.

Sequencing took place on an Illumina MiSeq. The raw public data were reprocessed by TCRdb itself: fastp quality trimming at Q25, MiXCR clonotype calling, in-frame beta chains only. Rows with one shared CDR3 protein collapse into an entry with the most common genes and DNA. Present in this sample are 55,000 to 65,000 distinct CDR3 sequences, less than 70% of which were seen just once. The top ten constitute roughly 1.9% of the sample. With respect to this clonotype: The clone's antigen remains unknown. The input lacks base qualities; no much larger clone sits a single base away.

Sequencing input: cultured non-Tr1 T cells, either the whole culture or a sorted T cell fraction (not recorded which). What this sample's cell subset or site label stands for: non-Tr1 population from the T-allo10 product. This receptor was identified in a human donor in good health.

The sequenced DNA: TGCGCCAGCAGCCCTTCAAGTTCTGGCAATTCACCCCTCCACTTT. The translation is CASSPSSSGNSPLHF. The sequence joins TRBV5-1 to TRBJ1-6; confidence is insufficient to name the D gene. The CDR1 and CDR2 encoded by the germline V gene are SGHRS and YFSETQ. V is reduced by 4 bases and J by 7 bases, leaving a spacing of 15 bases between them. From the cysteine through the phenylalanine, the CDR3 covers 15 amino acids. Here the CDR3 DNA is all that survives: 45 bases in frame from base 1.